The 27 T cell receptor beta chains below were found in one sample sequenced in a study of cytomegalovirus exposure and HLA in healthy donors. PCR primers comprised 60 Vbeta and 13 Jbeta primers. Some clones are missing from TCRdb's copy, which holds only in-frame ones; the method was immunoSEQ multiplex PCR. The sample holds roughly 100,000 clones; about 77% are singletons and the top ten take about a tenth. Sequencing input: PBMCs. Receptor source: a young woman in good health and CMV-seropositive.

V gene TRBV9 combines with J gene TRBJ2-6, with D tentatively TRBD1 (6 bases). Germline V gene lookup returns CDR1 SGDLS and CDR2 YYNGEE. Between the trimmed V and J ends, which lost 5 bases and 1 base, there was a span of 16 bases. The CDR3 totals 17 residues. CDR3 residues: CASRRGQSPSGANVLTF. The CDR3 coding sequence is TGTGCCAGCAGACGTGGACAGTCCCCTTCTGGGGCCAACGTCCTGACTTTC. The whole variable domain, remainder taken from reference TRBV9 and TRBJ2-6, is DSGVTQTPKHLITATGQRVTLRCSPRSGDLSVYWYQQSLDQGLQFLIQYYNGEERAKGNILERFSAQQFPDLHSELNLSSLELGDSALYFCASRRGQSPSGANVLTFGAGSRLTVL.

V is TRBV19 and J is TRBJ2-7; D may be TRBD1 (5 bases). The V gene lost 5 bases and the J gene lost 1 base, with 12 bases spanning the gap. The CDR3 is 14 amino acids. Germline lookup yields CDR1 LNHDA and CDR2 SQIVND (reference sequence). The CDR3 here is CASSVPGISYEQYF. The CDR3 region has the DNA TGTGCCAGTAGTGTCCCAGGGATATCCTACGAGCAGTACTTC.

This chain connects TRBV6-5 to TRBJ1-1; D is perhaps TRBD1 (5 bases). The CDR3 has 13 residues. The V gene's germline CDR1 is MNHEY and CDR2 SVGAGI. Trimming took off 7 bases at V and 1 base at J, with 10 bases between the two ends. Here the CDR3 DNA reads TGTGCCAGCACTCTGGGGGGGAACACTGAAGCTTTCTTT. It translates to CASTLGGNTEAFF.

The chain has TRBV2 and TRBJ2-1, with TRBD1 identical over 7 bases. V was pared by 2 bases and J by 8 bases, with 12 bases of the junction left unmatched. The germline V gene has CDR1 SNHLY and CDR2 FYNNEI. The CDR3 is made up of 16 amino acids. The CDR3 DNA reads as TGTGCCAGCAGTGAAATTGTGGTAACAGGGGTGGATGAGCAGTTCTTC. Translating it yields CASSEIVVTGVDEQFF.

The CDR3 region is CASSPRTVRNTEAFF. The CDR3 nucleotides read TGTGCCAGCTCACCAAGGACAGTGAGGAACACTGAAGCTTTCTTT. This sequence joins TRBV18 and TRBJ1-1, with D possibly being TRBD1 (6 bases). V gave up 2 bases and J gave up 1 base, with 11 bases separating them. CDR3 length: 15 residues. Germline V gene sequence: CDR1 KGHSH, CDR2 LQKENI.

This rearrangement joins TRBV27 to TRBJ2-7; possible D gene TRBD1, 6 bases. Germline CDR1 is MNHEY and CDR2 is SMNVEV (reference sequence). This CDR3 has 14 amino acids. The V gene lost 4 bases and the J gene lost 1 base, with 11 bases spanning the gap. For the CDR3, the DNA is TGTGCCAGCAGTTGGGTGGGGGCGTCCTACGAGCAGTACTTC. Translated, it gives CASSWVGASYEQYF.

This chain uses TRBV4-1 with TRBJ2-2, with D possibly TRBD2 on 7 matching bases. Germline CDR1 is MGHRA and CDR2 is YSYEKL. V gave up 3 bases and J gave up 6 bases, with 17 bases separating them. The CDR3 is 16 amino acids. CDR3 protein: CASSHLGGREPGELFF. DNA for the CDR3: TGCGCCAGCAGCCACCTAGGGGGGAGGGAACCCGGGGAGCTGTTTTTT.

The rearrangement links TRBV11-3 to TRBJ2-1, with a tentative D call TRBD2 (6 bases). This CDR3 is built from 13 residues. V was cut by 3 bases and J by 3 bases, with 6 bases left in between. Germline CDR1 reads SGHNT; CDR2 reads YENEEA. CDR3 in DNA: TGTGCCAGCAGCTTGGGGGGCTACAATGAGCAGTTCTTC. As protein: CASSLGGYNEQFF.

The chain combines TRBV4-2 with TRBJ1-2; D is uncertain. CDR3 size: 12 residues. V gave up 4 bases and J gave up 0 bases, with 3 bases separating them. CDR1 and CDR2 from the germline V gene are LGHNA and YNFKEQ. CDR3 sequence (DNA): TGTGCCAGCAGCCCTTCTAACTATGGCTACACCTTC. Translating it yields CASSPSNYGYTF.

This clone was counted a few times. V usage is TRBV2 and J usage is TRBJ2-2; D may be TRBD2 (6 bases). V lost 6 bases and J 2 bases, leaving 10 bases between the germline ends. There are 14 residues in the CDR3. The germline V gene encodes CDR1 SNHLY and CDR2 FYNNEI. The CDR3 region is CASREGLNTGELFF. CDR3 sequence (DNA): TGTGCCAGCAGGGAGGGCCTCAACACCGGGGAGCTGTTTTTT.

This clone came up a few times. V usage is TRBV5-1 and J usage is TRBJ2-1; D is undetermined. The CDR3 is 14 residues long. Looked up from germline, CDR1 is SGHRS and CDR2 is YFSETQ. Trimming removed 0 bases at V and 7 bases at J, with 11 bases between. The CDR3 region is CASSLVRLPNEQFF. The CDR3 region has the DNA TGCGCCAGCAGCTTGGTTCGTCTACCAAATGAGCAGTTCTTC.

As for this clone: At one end the junction does not follow the germline gene, possibly because of a read error. The rearrangement uses TRBV9 and TRBJ1-1; D is uncertain. This CDR3 comprises 14 residues. Germline lookup yields CDR1 SGDLS and CDR2 YYNGEE. The CDR3 reads CASSVDPRQTGAFF. Written as DNA, the CDR3 is TGTGCCAGCAGCGTAGACCCGCGGCAGACTGGAGCTTTCTTT.

V usage is TRBV7-3 and J usage is TRBJ2-1; no firm D call. With 1 base removed from V and 0 bases from J, the gap between germline ends came to 7 bases. The CDR3 spans 15 residues. Germline V gene data show CDR1 as SGHTA and CDR2 as FQGTGA. For the CDR3, the DNA is TGTGCCAGCAGCTTAATACTGAGCTCCTACAATGAGCAGTTCTTC. It translates to CASSLILSSYNEQFF.

This chain connects TRBV7-3 to TRBJ2-5; D remains ambiguous. V was shortened by 4 bases and J by 5 bases, with 17 bases between the two germline ends. Germline lookup yields CDR1 SGHTA and CDR2 FQGTGA. The CDR3 has 15 residues. The CDR3, as DNA: TGTGCCAGCAGCTCAGATGGGCGCAGTTTGGAGACCCAGTACTTC. It yields the protein CASSSDGRSLETQYF.

The table lists this clone with a few counts. The chain couples TRBV6-1 to TRBJ2-7; TRBD1 agrees at 8 bases. Germline V gene data show CDR1 as MNHNS and CDR2 as SASEGT. V lost 3 bases and J lost 0; bases outside the gene matches: 7. The CDR3 totals 16 residues. The CDR3 nucleotides are TGTGCCAGCAGTGATAGAGTGACAGGGGCCTCCTACGAGCAGTACTTC. Residues: CASSDRVTGASYEQYF.

The chain has TRBV21-1 and TRBJ1-5; the table gives TRBD1 as D, unverified against the DNA. TRBV21-1 is given as a pseudogene. The length of the CDR3 is 15 residues. The CDR3 protein is CASSKRGQPIGPQHF. CDR3 nucleotide sequence: TGTGCCAGCAGCAAACGGGGACAGCCCATCGGGCCCCAGCATTTT.

This rearrangement joins TRBV28 to TRBJ2-7, with TRBD2 matching over 9 bases. The V gene's germline CDR1 is MDHEN and CDR2 SYDVKM. The V and J ends lost 2 bases and 2 bases, in that order; junction bases with no gene match: 4. CDR3 length equals 15 residues. The CDR3 DNA is TGTGCCAGCAGTTTAGCAGCGGGAGGTACCTACGAGCAGTACTTC. As protein: CASSLAAGGTYEQYF. Variable domain in full (rest from reference TRBV28 and TRBJ2-7): DVKVTQSSRYLVKRTGEKVFLECVQDMDHENMFWYRQDPGLGLRLIYFSYDVKMKEKGDIPEGYSVSREKKERFSLILESASTNQTSMYLCASSLAAGGTYEQYFGPGTRLTVT.

V usage is TRBV5-4 and J usage is TRBJ2-7; D might be TRBD1 (5 bases). V gave up 0 bases and J gave up 6 bases, with 19 bases separating them. From germline, CDR1 is SGHNT and CDR2 YYREEE (reference sequence). The CDR3 runs 16 residues. For the CDR3, the DNA is TGTGCCAGCAGCTTGGATGGGGCCGGCCCTATTGGCGAGCAGTACTTC. This codes for CASSLDGAGPIGEQYF.

The V and J genes are TRBV9 and TRBJ2-2; D gene ambiguous. This CDR3 comprises 14 residues. From germline, CDR1 is SGDLS and CDR2 YYNGEE. V lost 0 bases and J 0 bases, leaving 3 bases between the germline ends. The CDR3 here is CASSVAANTGELFF. As DNA, the CDR3 is TGTGCCAGCAGCGTAGCGGCGAACACCGGGGAGCTGTTTTTT.

The V gene is TRBV7-8, the J gene TRBJ1-1; no firm D call. Trimming shortened V by 1 base and J by 6 bases, and 18 bases separated the two germline ends. The CDR3 length is 16 residues. Germline CDR1 reads SGHVS; CDR2 reads FQNEAQ. The CDR3 loop is CASSLVPGGLIPEAFF. CDR3 nucleotide sequence: TGTGCCAGCAGCTTAGTGCCGGGAGGGTTGATCCCTGAAGCTTTCTTT.

This clone has just a few counts. The chain is built from TRBV9 and TRBJ1-5; unclear D gene. Germline CDR1 is SGDLS and CDR2 is YYNGEE. Trimming removed 4 bases at V and 4 bases at J, with 12 bases between. This CDR3 region has 14 residues. The CDR3 DNA follows: TGTGCCAGCAGCCCTGGGAGAGGAAATCAGCCCCAGCATTTT. Translating gives CASSPGRGNQPQHF.

CDR3: CASSPRTSGGGPDTQYF. CDR3 coding DNA: TGTGCCAGCAGCCCACGGACTAGCGGGGGGGGGCCAGATACGCAGTATTTT. The chain employs TRBV4-2 and TRBJ2-3; 15 nucleotides align to TRBD2. V trimming: 4 bases; J trimming: 4 bases; junction bases outside the gene matches: 6. The CDR3 runs 17 residues. Germline V CDR1 and CDR2: LGHNA, YNFKEQ.

The genes are TRBV4-3 and TRBJ1-3; D uncertain. Germline V gene sequence: CDR1 LGHNA, CDR2 YSLEER. The CDR3 has 13 amino acids. The V and J ends lost 3 bases and 2 bases respectively, with 5 bases between them. CDR3 residues: CASSHGAGNTIYF. The CDR3 coding sequence is TGCGCCAGCAGCCACGGTGCTGGAAACACCATATATTTT.

This chain uses TRBV6-1 with TRBJ1-3; 7 bases line up with TRBD1. The junction had 13 bases not matched to a gene; V was cut back by 2 bases and J by 0 bases. Germline V gene lookup returns CDR1 MNHNS and CDR2 SASEGT. CDR3 length: 19 amino acids. CDR3 loop: CASSETGWGQTFSGNTIYF. The DNA for the CDR3 is TGTGCCAGCAGTGAAACGGGGTGGGGACAGACCTTCTCTGGAAACACCATATATTTT.

This clone was seen once. V gene TRBV7-3 combines with J gene TRBJ2-1; 11 nucleotides align to TRBD2. The V gene end was trimmed by 5 bases and the J gene end by 14 bases; junction bases not matched to a gene: 11. This CDR3 has 14 residues. Germline V CDR1 and CDR2: SGHTA, FQGTGA. CDR3 in amino acids: CASSPLSGGAPKFF. The CDR3 bases are TGTGCCAGCAGCCCCCTTAGCGGGGGGGCTCCCAAGTTCTTC. The variable domain in full, with the rest retrieved from reference TRBV7-3 and TRBJ2-1, is GAGVSQTPSNKVTEKGKYVELRCDPISGHTALYWYRQSLGQGPEFLIYFQGTGAADDSGLPNDRFFAVRPEGSVSTLKIQRTERGDSAVYLCASSPLSGGAPKFFGPGTRLTVL.

In this sample, this clone turned up once. The V gene is TRBV2, the J gene TRBJ2-3; 8 nucleotides line up with TRBD2. V shed 7 bases, J shed 5 bases, and the junction held 5 bases outside the gene matches. Germline V gives CDR1 SNHLY, CDR2 FYNNEI. The CDR3 spans 13 residues. CDR3 in DNA: TGTGCCAGCAACCTCCTAGCGGGAGATACGCAGTATTTT. Its translation is CASNLLAGDTQYF.

There are a few counts of this clone. V and J are TRBV2 and TRBJ2-2, with D maybe TRBD1 (5 bases). The CDR3 has 13 residues. Trimming pared 8 bases from V and 7 bases from J, leaving 14 bases between. Per the germline V gene, CDR1 is SNHLY and CDR2 is FYNNEI. CDR3 protein: CASSSRQIGELFF. In DNA form, the CDR3 reads TGTGCCAGCTCATCTCGACAGATCGGGGAGCTGTTTTTT.